This is a list of T cell receptor beta chains from one sample in a study of cytomegalovirus exposure and HLA in healthy donors. The table came from immunoSEQ multiplex PCR; TCRdb's copy has only in-frame clones and leaves some out. The repertoire holds under 200,000 clones, with 60% to 80% as singletons. The sequenced material came from PBMCs. Every receptor here comes from a male donor in good health and CMV-seronegative. CDR3s include the opening cysteine and the closing phenylalanine or tryptophan. D genes are given only for firm matches. Size tells how often a clone was seen (once, few, many) or the class of an expanded clone, and some rows leave it out.

d_gene	v_gene	j_gene	abundance	CDR3aa	CDR3nt
NA	TRBV6-6	TRBJ2-1	NA	CASRPTGSSYNEQFF	TGTGCCAGCCGGCCAACGGGTAGCTCCTACAATGAGCAGTTCTTC
TRBD2	TRBV7-2	TRBJ2-2	NA	CASSPISGRTGELFF	TGTGCCAGCAGCCCTATTAGCGGGAGAACCGGGGAGCTGTTTTTT
NA	TRBV12-2	TRBJ1-1	NA	CASRFPWRGGNTEAFF	TGTGCAAGTCGCTTTCCGTGGCGGGGAGGGAACACTGAAGCTTTCTTT
NA	TRBV5-1	TRBJ1-1	NA	CASSYTTDGSTEAFF	TGCGCCAGCAGCTATACTACGGACGGGAGCACTGAAGCTTTCTTT
TRBD2	TRBV7-9	TRBJ2-2	NA	CASSLELAGGRRTGELFF	TGTGCCAGCAGCTTAGAGCTAGCGGGAGGGAGACGGACCGGGGAGCTGTTTTTT
NA	TRBV12-5	TRBJ1-1	NA	CASGTEATEAFF	TGTGCTAGTGGTACCGAAGCTACTGAAGCTTTCTTT
TRBD1	TRBV27	TRBJ2-7	NA	CASSQGQTYEQYF	TGTGCCAGCAGCCAGGGACAGACCTACGAGCAGTACTTC
TRBD2	TRBV27	TRBJ2-7	NA	CASIKLAGDPAYEQYF	TGTGCCAGCATTAAGTTGGCGGGAGATCCGGCCTACGAGCAGTACTTC
NA	TRBV5-1	TRBJ2-5	NA	CASSISQETQYF	TGCGCCAGCAGCATCAGCCAAGAGACCCAGTACTTC
NA	TRBV27	TRBJ1-4	NA	CASRAPATNEKLFF	TGTGCCAGCAGAGCTCCCGCAACTAATGAAAAACTGTTTTTT
NA	TRBV4-1	TRBJ2-7	few	CASSQVLGAYEQYF	TGCGCCAGCAGCCAAGTGCTAGGGGCCTACGAGCAGTACTTC
NA	TRBV7-9	TRBJ2-4	NA	CASSQTEGQKNIQYF	TGTGCCAGCAGCCAAACAGAAGGACAGAAAAACATTCAGTACTTC
NA	TRBV19	TRBJ1-5	NA	CASSSRDRINQPQHF	TGTGCCAGTAGTTCCCGAGACAGGATTAATCAGCCCCAGCATTTT
TRBD1	TRBV6-5	TRBJ1-4	NA	CASSAGTGIEKLFF	TGTGCCAGCAGTGCCGGGACAGGGATTGAAAAACTGTTTTTT
TRBD1	TRBV7-9	TRBJ1-1	few	CSSGTGVTLMNTEAFF	TGTTCCAGCGGGACAGGGGTCACGTTGATGAACACTGAAGCTTTCTTT
NA	TRBV7-6	TRBJ2-1	NA	CASSSPSGTLVHEQFF	TGTGCCAGCAGCTCACCCAGCGGCACCCTTGTCCATGAGCAGTTCTTC
NA	TRBV19	TRBJ2-7	NA	CASSLAGDRLSYEQYF	TGTGCCAGTAGTCTTGCGGGGGACAGGCTTTCCTACGAGCAGTACTTC
NA	TRBV5-1	TRBJ2-7	NA	CASSSDLTGPYEQYF	TGCGCCAGCAGCTCCGATTTGACAGGTCCCTACGAGCAGTACTTC
NA	TRBV6-5	TRBJ1-5	NA	CASSYSPSSNQPQHF	TGTGCCAGCAGTTACTCTCCCAGTAGCAATCAGCCCCAGCATTTT
NA	TRBV5-1	TRBJ2-1	NA	CASSLSEARDEQFF	TGCGCCAGCAGCTTGAGTGAAGCGCGGGATGAGCAGTTCTTC
NA	TRBV15	TRBJ2-3	NA	CATSPQVGGADTQYF	TGTGCCACCAGCCCCCAGGTCGGCGGGGCAGATACGCAGTATTTT
NA	TRBV27	TRBJ2-7	NA	CASSPLGEPYEQYF	TGTGCCAGCAGTCCCCTCGGGGAGCCCTACGAGCAGTACTTC
NA	TRBV5-6	TRBJ1-5	NA	CASSIAGYSNQPQHF	TGTGCCAGCAGTATCGCGGGTTATAGCAATCAGCCCCAGCATTTT
NA	TRBV6-5	TRBJ2-7	few	CASSGIKGAEQYF	TGTGCCAGCAGCGGAATCAAGGGAGCCGAGCAGTACTTC
TRBD1	TRBV2	TRBJ1-6	NA	CASDRGQDNSPLHF	TGTGCCAGCGACAGGGGGCAGGATAATTCACCCCTCCACTTT
TRBD1	TRBV11-2	TRBJ2-2	once	CASSLASRDRWYTGELFF	TGTGCCAGCAGCTTAGCCTCCAGGGACAGGTGGTACACCGGGGAGCTGTTTTTT
TRBD2	TRBV7-2	TRBJ2-5	NA	CASSRGGTSGSEQETQYF	TGTGCCAGCAGCCGGGGGGGGACTAGCGGGAGTGAGCAAGAGACCCAGTACTTC
TRBD2	TRBV25-1	TRBJ2-3	NA	CASSPDRLAGTDTQYF	TGTGCCAGCAGCCCCGACCGACTAGCGGGGACAGATACGCAGTATTTT
NA	TRBV6-5	TRBJ1-3	NA	CASSLSLSSGNTIYF	TGTGCCAGCAGTTTATCTCTTTCGTCTGGAAACACCATATATTTT
NA	TRBV15	TRBJ2-6	NA	CATSRGSQGSSGANVLTF	TGTGCCACCAGCAGAGGTTCCCAGGGATCCTCTGGGGCCAACGTCCTGACTTTC
NA	TRBV19	TRBJ2-1	NA	CASSIGDNEQFF	TGTGCCAGTAGTATCGGAGACAATGAGCAGTTCTTC
NA	TRBV7-3	TRBJ2-3	NA	CASSFLPTDTQYF	TGTGCCAGCAGCTTCCTACCCACAGATACGCAGTATTTT
TRBD1	TRBV5-4	TRBJ2-3	NA	CASSLAPDRGSDTQYF	TGTGCCAGCAGCTTGGCCCCGGACAGGGGATCAGATACGCAGTATTTT
TRBD2	TRBV4-3	TRBJ2-2	few	CASSQDSIQREDTGELFF	TGCGCCAGCAGCCAAGATTCTATTCAGCGGGAGGACACCGGGGAGCTGTTTTTT
TRBD2	TRBV2	TRBJ2-1	NA	CASRARTSGSNEQFF	TGTGCCAGCAGGGCCAGGACTAGCGGGAGCAATGAGCAGTTCTTC
NA	TRBV5-1	TRBJ1-2	NA	CASNLAGRTYGYTF	TGCGCCAGCAACCTCGCCGGGAGGACCTATGGCTACACCTTC
TRBD2	TRBV7-2	TRBJ2-5	NA	CASSLRSGVDETQYF	TGTGCCAGCAGCTTAAGGAGCGGGGTCGACGAGACCCAGTACTTC
TRBD1	TRBV30	TRBJ1-1	NA	CARTTGAEAFF	TGTGCCAGAACGACAGGGGCCGAAGCTTTCTTT
NA	TRBV19	TRBJ2-6	NA	CASSPQGTRGANVLTF	TGTGCCAGTAGTCCCCAGGGGACGCGAGGGGCCAACGTCCTGACTTTC
TRBD1	TRBV7-8	TRBJ1-4	NA	CASSRSPGQGREKLFF	TGTGCCAGCAGCCGGTCCCCGGGACAGGGTCGAGAAAAACTGTTTTTT
TRBD2	TRBV9	TRBJ2-3	NA	CASSVGGATSGGADTQYF	TGTGCCAGCAGCGTAGGCGGGGCGACTAGCGGGGGTGCAGATACGCAGTATTTT
NA	TRBV5-8	TRBJ2-3	NA	CASSFRGVDTQYF	TGTGCCAGCAGCTTTAGGGGCGTTGATACGCAGTATTTT
TRBD1	TRBV10-3	TRBJ1-4	NA	CAISESGTGRSEKLFF	TGTGCCATCAGTGAGTCGGGGACAGGGCGGAGTGAAAAACTGTTTTTT
TRBD1	TRBV6-6	TRBJ2-3	NA	CASRGRDRGTDTQYF	TGTGCCAGCAGAGGGCGGGACAGGGGCACAGATACGCAGTATTTT
NA	TRBV6-1	TRBJ2-1	NA	CASSDPDRYNEQFF	TGTGCCAGCAGTGATCCCGACAGGTACAATGAGCAGTTCTTC
NA	TRBV27	TRBJ2-6	NA	CASSPEAMGANVLTF	TGTGCCAGCAGTCCCGAAGCCATGGGGGCCAACGTCCTGACTTTC